This TCR beta chain was found in a study of neoadjuvant nivolumab and ipilimumab in lung cancer. Regarding the study as a whole: Pretherapy blood TCR richness correlated positively with resected tumor richness. Only a small number of samples underwent TCR sequencing. From pretherapy to surgery, tumor richness and clonality rose with dual therapy. TCR richness and clonality were higher in tumors than adjacent uninvolved lung.

Sequencing used immunoSEQ multiplex PCR; TCRdb keeps in-frame clones, though not all of them. The data hold approximately 40,000 clones, with nearly 90% observed a single time. A note on this clone: What it binds is unknown.

Germline V lookup: CDR1 PRHDT, CDR2 FYEKMQ (reference sequence). This CDR3 is 16 amino acids long. The V and J ends lost 0 bases and 0 bases, in that order; junction bases with no gene match: 2. This material consisted of peripheral blood, taken before neoadjuvant nivolumab, alone or with ipilimumab. This TCR was recovered from an adult with non-small cell lung cancer. The chain recombines TRBV13 with TRBJ1-1, with 9 bases that match TRBD1. CDR3 in DNA: TGTGCCAGCAGCTTAGGAACAGGGGGCTTGAACACTGAAGCTTTCTTT. This gives the protein CASSLGTGGLNTEAFF.